Listed below are T cell receptor beta chains from one sample, sequenced in a study of cytomegalovirus exposure and HLA in healthy donors. TCRdb's copy holds only in-frame clones and misses some; the assay was immunoSEQ multiplex PCR. Of about 140,000 clones listed, roughly 86% were seen once; the top ten hold 3% to 3.5%. Material: PBMCs. These receptors were obtained from a man aged 18 to 30 in good health and CMV-seropositive. Both conserved end residues are part of each CDR3. A D gene is named only where the DNA matches it firmly. Expanded clones get a size class; other rows say once, few or many, or leave the size out.

D gene	V gene	J gene	clone size	CDR3 DNA	CDR3 protein
TRBD1	TRBV27	TRBJ1-1	-	TGTGCCACCACCCGGGGACAGGGGGAAGGTGAAGCTTTCTTT	CATTRGQGEGEAFF
-	TRBV5-1	TRBJ1-5	-	TGCGCCAGCAGCTTGGGAGTTTCCTTGGATCAGCCCCAGCATTTT	CASSLGVSLDQPQHF
-	TRBV28	TRBJ1-1	-	TGTGCCAGCAGTTGGCCGGGGGTGGACACTGAAGCTTTCTTT	CASSWPGVDTEAFF
-	TRBV7-8	TRBJ1-5	few	TGTGCCAGCAGCTTAAGACTGCCCAATCAGCCCCAGCATTTT	CASSLRLPNQPQHF
-	TRBV19	TRBJ2-3	-	TGTGCCAGTAGCCCTACGAGACTAGGTACAGATACGCAGTATTTT	CASSPTRLGTDTQYF
-	TRBV7-2	TRBJ1-2	once	TGTGCCAGCAGCTCGGGGAGGGTTACGTCTTATGGCTACACCTTC	CASSSGRVTSYGYTF
TRBD1	TRBV7-9	TRBJ1-5	-	TGTGCCAGCAGTTCCGCGACAGGGGGCAATCAGCCCCAGCATTTT	CASSSATGGNQPQHF
-	TRBV28	TRBJ2-1	-	TGTGCCAGCAGTTTAAACCCCAGTTTCCCCTACAATGAGCAGTTCTTC	CASSLNPSFPYNEQFF
-	TRBV2	TRBJ2-2	once	TGTGCCAGCAGTGTTCGGGCCGGGGAGCTGTTTTTT	CASSVRAGELFF
-	TRBV6-6	TRBJ2-2	-	TGTGCCAGCAGTTATCTTCCCGGGGAGCTGTTTTTT	CASSYLPGELFF
TRBD2	TRBV4-1	TRBJ2-7	-	TGCGCCAGCAGCCAAGAATGGACTAGTTCATCATACGAGCAGTACTTC	CASSQEWTSSSYEQYF
-	TRBV18	TRBJ2-6	-	TGTGCCAGCTCACCACGACGGCGGGGGCCGCCTTCGGGGGGGGCCAACGTCCTGACTTTC	CASSPRRRGPPSGGANVLTF
-	TRBV18	TRBJ1-4	-	TGTGCCAGCTCACCAGGGCAGGATGAAAAACTGTTTTTT	CASSPGQDEKLFF
TRBD1	TRBV27	TRBJ2-1	few	TGTGCCAGCAGTTTAAGACAGGGTGGCTACAATGAGCAGTTCTTC	CASSLRQGGYNEQFF
-	TRBV11-1	TRBJ2-7	-	TGTGCCAGCAGCTTAGATAAAATTGGCAGCTCCTACGAGCAGTACTTC	CASSLDKIGSSYEQYF
TRBD2	TRBV28	TRBJ2-1	-	TGTGCCAGCAGTCTGGGGGGGGAGACTCTCTATGAGCAGTTCTTC	CASSLGGETLYEQFF
-	TRBV9	TRBJ1-1	-	TGTGCCAGCAGCGTTGTACCGGGTGGGACTGAAGCTTTCTTT	CASSVVPGGTEAFF
-	TRBV18	TRBJ2-5	-	TGTGCCAGCTCCGGTCAAGAGACCCAGTACTTC	CASSGQETQYF
-	TRBV18	TRBJ1-1	-	TGTGCCAGCTCACCGGTGGGAGCTGAAGCTTTCTTT	CASSPVGAEAFF
TRBD1	TRBV7-9	TRBJ2-7	-	TGTGCCAGCAGGCCGGGACAGGGGTTTGAGCAGTACTTC	CASRPGQGFEQYF
TRBD1	TRBV9	TRBJ2-7	few	TGTGCCAGCAGCGCCCGGGACAGGCTTTACGAGCAGTACTTC	CASSARDRLYEQYF
-	TRBV5-1	TRBJ2-7	-	TGCGCCAGCAGCTTGCAAACAGGGAGCTCCTACGAGCAGTACTTC	CASSLQTGSSYEQYF